The table lists the clone carrying this T cell receptor beta chain with a count of one. This entry comes from a study of shared clonotypes between healthy human individuals. Across the study: Those who served as donors were a couple of women and three men between the ages of 18 and 49.

The V end was cut by 1 base, the J end by 4 bases, with 17 bases between. The CDR3 sequence is 16 residues long. The V gene's germline CDR1 is MNHNS and CDR2 SASEGT. It was at deep level that the assay was run. Profiled with immunoSEQ multiplex PCR; TCRdb holds only in-frame clones, not every one. In the table there are 2 million or so clones, roughly 96% of which are singletons. The TCR was taken from a man aged 18 to 30 in good health. Material: naive CD4+ T cells sorted from blood. Subset specified: CD45RA+ positively selected. V is TRBV6-1 and J is TRBJ2-7, with a weak D call TRBD1 (6 bases). CDR3 sequence reads: CASSEGRTVTAYEQYF. CDR3 nucleotides: TGTGCCAGCAGTGAAGGGCGGACAGTTACAGCTTACGAGCAGTACTTC.